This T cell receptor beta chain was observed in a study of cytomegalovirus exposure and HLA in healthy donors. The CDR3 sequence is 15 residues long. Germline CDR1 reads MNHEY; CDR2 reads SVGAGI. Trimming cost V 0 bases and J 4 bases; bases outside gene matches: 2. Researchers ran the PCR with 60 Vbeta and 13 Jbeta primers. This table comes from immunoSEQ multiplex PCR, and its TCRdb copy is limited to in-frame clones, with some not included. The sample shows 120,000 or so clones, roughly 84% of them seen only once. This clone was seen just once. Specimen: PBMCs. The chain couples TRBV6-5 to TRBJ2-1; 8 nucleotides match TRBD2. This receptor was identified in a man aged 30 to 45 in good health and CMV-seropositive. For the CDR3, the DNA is TGTGCCAGCAGTTACTCGGCTAGCGGGTACAATGAGCAGTTCTTC. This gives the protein CASSYSASGYNEQFF.